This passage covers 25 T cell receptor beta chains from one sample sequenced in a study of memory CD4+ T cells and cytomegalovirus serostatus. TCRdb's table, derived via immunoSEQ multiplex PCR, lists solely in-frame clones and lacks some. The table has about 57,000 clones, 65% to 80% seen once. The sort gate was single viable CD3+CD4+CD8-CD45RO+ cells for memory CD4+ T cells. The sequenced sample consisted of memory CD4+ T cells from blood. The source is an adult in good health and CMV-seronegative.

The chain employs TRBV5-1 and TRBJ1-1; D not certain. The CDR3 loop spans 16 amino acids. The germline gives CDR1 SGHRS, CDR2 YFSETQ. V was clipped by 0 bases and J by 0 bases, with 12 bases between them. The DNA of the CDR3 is TGCGCCAGCAGCTTGGCCGCCGGATTTATGAACACTGAAGCTTTCTTT. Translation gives CASSLAAGFMNTEAFF.

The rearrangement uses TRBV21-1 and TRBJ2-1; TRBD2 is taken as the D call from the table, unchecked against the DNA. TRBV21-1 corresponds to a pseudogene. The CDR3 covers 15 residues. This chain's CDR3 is CASSASGLPYNEQFF. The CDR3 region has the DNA TGTGCCAGCAGCGCATCGGGACTCCCCTACAATGAGCAGTTCTTC.

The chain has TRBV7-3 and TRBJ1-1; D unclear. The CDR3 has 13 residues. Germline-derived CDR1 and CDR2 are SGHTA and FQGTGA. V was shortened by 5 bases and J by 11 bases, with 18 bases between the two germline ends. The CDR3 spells CASSKGVGSGAFF. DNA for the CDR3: TGTGCCAGCAGCAAAGGAGTGGGGAGTGGGGCTTTCTTT.

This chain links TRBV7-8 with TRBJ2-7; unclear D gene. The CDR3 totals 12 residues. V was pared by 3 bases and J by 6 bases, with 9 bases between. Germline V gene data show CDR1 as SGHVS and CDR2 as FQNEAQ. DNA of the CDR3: TGTGCCAGCAGCTTTCCCAGCACCGAGCAGTACTTC. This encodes CASSFPSTEQYF. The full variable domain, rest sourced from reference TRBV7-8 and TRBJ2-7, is GAGVSQSPRYKVAKRGQDVALRCDPISGHVSLFWYQQALGQGPEFLTYFQNEAQLDKSGLPSDRFFAERPEGSVSTLKIQRTQQEDSAVYLCASSFPSTEQYFGPGTRLTVT.

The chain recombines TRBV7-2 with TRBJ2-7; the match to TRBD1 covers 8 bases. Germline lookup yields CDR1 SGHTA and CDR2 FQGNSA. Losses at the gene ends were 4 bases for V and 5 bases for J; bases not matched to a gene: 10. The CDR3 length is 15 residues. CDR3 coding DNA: TGTGCCAGCAGCTCGAGATTCGGACAGGGCCACGAGCAGTACTTC. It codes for CASSSRFGQGHEQYF. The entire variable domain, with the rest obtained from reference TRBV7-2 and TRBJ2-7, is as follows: GAGVSQSPSNKVTEKGKDVELRCDPISGHTALYWYRQSLGQGLEFLIYFQGNSAPDKSGLPSDRFSAERTGGSVSTLTIQRTQQEDSAVYLCASSSRFGQGHEQYFGPGTRLTVT.

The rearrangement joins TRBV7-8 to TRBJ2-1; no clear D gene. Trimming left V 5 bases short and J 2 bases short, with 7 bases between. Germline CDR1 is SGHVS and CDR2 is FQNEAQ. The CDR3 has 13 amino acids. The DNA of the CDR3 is TGTGCCAGCAGCCAAAGCCCCTACAATGAGCAGTTCTTC. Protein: CASSQSPYNEQFF.

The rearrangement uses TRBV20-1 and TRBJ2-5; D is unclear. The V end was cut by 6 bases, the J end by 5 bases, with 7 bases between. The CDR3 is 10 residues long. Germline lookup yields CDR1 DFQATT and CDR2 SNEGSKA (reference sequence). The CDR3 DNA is TGCAGTGCCCATCTGGAGACCCAGTACTTC. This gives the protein CSAHLETQYF.

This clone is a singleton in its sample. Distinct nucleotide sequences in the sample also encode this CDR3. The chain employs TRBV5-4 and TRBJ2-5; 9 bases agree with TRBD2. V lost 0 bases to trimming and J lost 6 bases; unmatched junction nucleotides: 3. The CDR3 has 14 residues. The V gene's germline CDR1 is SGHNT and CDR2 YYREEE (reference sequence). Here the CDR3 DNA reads TGTGCCAGCAGCTTGGATAGCGGGGGAAAGACCCAGTACTTC. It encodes CASSLDSGGKTQYF.

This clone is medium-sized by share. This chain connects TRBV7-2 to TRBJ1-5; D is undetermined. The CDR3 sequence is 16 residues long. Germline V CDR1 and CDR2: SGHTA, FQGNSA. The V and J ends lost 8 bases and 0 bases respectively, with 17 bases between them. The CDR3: CASALRRGDSNQPQHF. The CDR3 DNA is TGTGCCAGCGCCTTACGCCGGGGAGATAGCAATCAGCCCCAGCATTTT.

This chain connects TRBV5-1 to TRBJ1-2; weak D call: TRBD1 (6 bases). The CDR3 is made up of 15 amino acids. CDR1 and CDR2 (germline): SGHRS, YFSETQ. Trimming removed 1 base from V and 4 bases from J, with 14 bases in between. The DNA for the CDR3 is TGCGCCAGCAGCTTGTCGGGACAAAGCACCTATGGCTACACCTTC. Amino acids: CASSLSGQSTYGYTF.

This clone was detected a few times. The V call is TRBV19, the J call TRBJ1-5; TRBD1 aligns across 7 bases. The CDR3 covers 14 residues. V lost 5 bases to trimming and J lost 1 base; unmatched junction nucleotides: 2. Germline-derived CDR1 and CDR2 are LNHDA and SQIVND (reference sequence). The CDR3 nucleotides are TGTGCCAGTAGTGTGACAGGGAGCAATCAGCCCCAGCATTTT. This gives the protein CASSVTGSNQPQHF.

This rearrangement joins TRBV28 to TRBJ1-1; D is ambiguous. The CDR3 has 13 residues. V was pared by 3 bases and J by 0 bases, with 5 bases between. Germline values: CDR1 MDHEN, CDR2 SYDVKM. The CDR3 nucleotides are TGTGCCAGCAGTTTTGCGCTGAACACTGAAGCTTTCTTT. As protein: CASSFALNTEAFF. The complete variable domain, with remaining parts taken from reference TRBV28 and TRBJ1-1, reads DVKVTQSSRYLVKRTGEKVFLECVQDMDHENMFWYRQDPGLGLRLIYFSYDVKMKEKGDIPEGYSVSREKKERFSLILESASTNQTSMYLCASSFALNTEAFFGQGTRLTVV.

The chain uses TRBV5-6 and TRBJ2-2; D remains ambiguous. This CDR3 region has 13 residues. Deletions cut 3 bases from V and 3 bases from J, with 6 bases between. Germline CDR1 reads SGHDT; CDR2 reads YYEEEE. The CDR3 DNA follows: TGTGCCAGCAGCTCCCCTTACACCGGGGAGCTGTTTTTT. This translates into CASSSPYTGELFF.

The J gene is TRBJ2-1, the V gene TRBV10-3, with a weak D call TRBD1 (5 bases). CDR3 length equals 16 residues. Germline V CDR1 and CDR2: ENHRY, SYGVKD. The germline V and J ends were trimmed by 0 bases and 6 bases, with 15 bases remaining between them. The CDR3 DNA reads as TGTGCCATCAGTGAGTCTGACAGAGGATTCGGCAATGAGCAGTTCTTC. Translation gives CAISESDRGFGNEQFF.

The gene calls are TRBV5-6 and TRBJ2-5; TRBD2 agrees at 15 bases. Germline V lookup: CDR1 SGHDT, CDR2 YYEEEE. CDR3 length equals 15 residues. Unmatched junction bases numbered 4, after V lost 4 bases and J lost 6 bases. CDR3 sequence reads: CASSGLAGGKKTQYF. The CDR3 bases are TGTGCCAGCAGCGGACTAGCGGGGGGGAAGAAGACCCAGTACTTC.

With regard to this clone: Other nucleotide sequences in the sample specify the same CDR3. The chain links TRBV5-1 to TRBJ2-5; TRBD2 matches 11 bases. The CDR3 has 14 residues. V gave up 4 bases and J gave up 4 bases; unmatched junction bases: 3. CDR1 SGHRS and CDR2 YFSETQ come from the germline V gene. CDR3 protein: CASSLGLAGETQYF. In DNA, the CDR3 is TGCGCCAGCAGCCTCGGACTAGCGGGAGAGACCCAGTACTTC.

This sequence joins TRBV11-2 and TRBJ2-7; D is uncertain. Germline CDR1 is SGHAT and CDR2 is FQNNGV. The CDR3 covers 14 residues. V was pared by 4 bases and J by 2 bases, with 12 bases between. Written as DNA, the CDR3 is TGTGCCAGCAGCTGGATTAAGGACCCCTACGAGCAGTACTTC. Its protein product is CASSWIKDPYEQYF. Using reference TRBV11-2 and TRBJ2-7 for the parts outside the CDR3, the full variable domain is EAGVAQSPRYKIIEKRQSVAFWCNPISGHATLYWYQQILGQGPKLLIQFQNNGVVDDSQLPKDRFSAERLKGVDSTLKIQPAKLEDSAVYLCASSWIKDPYEQYFGPGTRLTVT.

The CDR3, as DNA: TGTGCCAGCAGTTTCGGGGGGAGTGAGGACGGGGAGCTGTTTTTT. Encoded protein: CASSFGGSEDGELFF. The chain links TRBV28 to TRBJ2-2; 7 nucleotides align to TRBD2. With V trimmed by 3 bases and J by 7 bases, 8 bases remained unmatched. The CDR3 is made up of 15 amino acids. The germline V gene encodes CDR1 MDHEN and CDR2 SYDVKM.

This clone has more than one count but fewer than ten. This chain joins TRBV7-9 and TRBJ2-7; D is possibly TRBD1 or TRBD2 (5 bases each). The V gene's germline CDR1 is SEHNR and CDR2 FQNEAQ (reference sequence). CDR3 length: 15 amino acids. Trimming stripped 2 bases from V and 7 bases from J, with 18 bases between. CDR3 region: CASSLSEVGTGEQYF. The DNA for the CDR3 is TGTGCCAGCAGCTTATCGGAGGTGGGGACCGGGGAGCAGTACTTC.

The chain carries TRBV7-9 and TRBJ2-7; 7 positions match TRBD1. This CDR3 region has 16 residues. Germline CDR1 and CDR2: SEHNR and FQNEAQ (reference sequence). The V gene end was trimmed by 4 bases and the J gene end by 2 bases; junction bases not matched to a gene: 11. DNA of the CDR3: TGTGCCAGCAGCTCCACCTACGGGACAGTTACCTACGAGCAGTACTTC. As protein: CASSSTYGTVTYEQYF.

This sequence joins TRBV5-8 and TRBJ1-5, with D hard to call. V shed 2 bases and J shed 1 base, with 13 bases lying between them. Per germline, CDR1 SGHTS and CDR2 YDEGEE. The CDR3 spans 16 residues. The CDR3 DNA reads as TGTGCCAGCAGCTTTGGACCGGCGGGGAGCAATCAGCCCCAGCATTTT. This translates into CASSFGPAGSNQPQHF. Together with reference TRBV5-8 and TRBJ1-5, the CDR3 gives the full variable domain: EAGVTQSPTHLIKTRGQQATLRCSPISGHTSVYWYQQALGLGLQFLLWYDEGEERNRGNFPPRFSGRQFPNYSSELNVNALELEDSALYLCASSFGPAGSNQPQHFGDGTRLSIL.

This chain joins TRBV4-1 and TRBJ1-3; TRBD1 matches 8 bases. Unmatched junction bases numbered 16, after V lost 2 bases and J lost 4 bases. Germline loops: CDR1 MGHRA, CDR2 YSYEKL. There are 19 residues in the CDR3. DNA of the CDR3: TGCGCCAGCAGCCAAATCGGCCTCTGGACAGGGAAAAAAGGAAACACCATATATTTT. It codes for CASSQIGLWTGKKGNTIYF.

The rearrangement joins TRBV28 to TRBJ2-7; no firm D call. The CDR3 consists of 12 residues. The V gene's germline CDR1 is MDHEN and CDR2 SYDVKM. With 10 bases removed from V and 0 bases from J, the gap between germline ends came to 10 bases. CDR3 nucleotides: TGTGCCACCAGCGTAAACTCCTACGAGCAGTACTTC. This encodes CATSVNSYEQYF.

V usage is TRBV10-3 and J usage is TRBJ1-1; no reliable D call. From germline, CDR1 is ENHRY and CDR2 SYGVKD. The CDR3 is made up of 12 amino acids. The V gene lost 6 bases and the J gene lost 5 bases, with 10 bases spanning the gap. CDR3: CAIRDRSTEAFF. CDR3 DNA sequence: TGTGCCATCAGGGACCGGAGTACTGAAGCTTTCTTT.

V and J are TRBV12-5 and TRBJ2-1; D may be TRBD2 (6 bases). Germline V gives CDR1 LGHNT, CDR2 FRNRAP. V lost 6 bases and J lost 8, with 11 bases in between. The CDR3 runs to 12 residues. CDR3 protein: CASGLLADEQFF. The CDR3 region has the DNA TGTGCTAGTGGGCTACTAGCTGATGAGCAGTTCTTC.